Presented here are 23 T cell receptor beta chains from one specimen sequenced in a study of vaccination and CD4 T cells after COVID-19. The Oncomine TCR Beta short-read assay was applied to DNA of cultured CD4+ T cells. TCRdb called the PCR reads again in MiXCR, with one record for every CDR3 protein. Here the sample spans almost 7,500 distinct CDR3 sequences, under 45% being singletons. Described treatment: roughly 11-day PBMC culture with coronavirus spike peptide pools or control peptides (ViraFEST assay). An unexposed donor provided the CD4+ T cells, which were collected before the COVID-19 pandemic (2011-2018). Their antigen targets remain unknown. Material for sequencing was CD4+ T cells from blood, cultured in vitro. The receptor source for this set is a human donor in good health.

By proportion, this clonotype is medium-sized. The rearrangement uses TRBV19 and TRBJ1-5; D gene uncertain. The CDR3 loop spans 13 amino acids. With 0 bases removed from V and 11 bases from J, the gap between germline ends came to 11 bases. From germline, CDR1 is LNHDA and CDR2 SQIVND (reference sequence). The CDR3 DNA reads TGTGCCAGTAGTATAGATAGAGATGGGACCCAGCATTTT. Its translation is CASSIDRDGTQHF.

This clonotype was seen a single time. The chain links TRBV28 to TRBJ1-1; the match to TRBD1 covers 7 bases. Unmatched junction bases numbered 8, after V lost 4 bases and J lost 3 bases. Germline V gene lookup returns CDR1 MDHEN and CDR2 SYDVKM. The CDR3 runs to 15 residues. CDR3 amino acids: CASSSVDRPYTEAFF. The CDR3 DNA sequence: TGTGCCAGCAGTTCCGTGGACAGGCCATACACTGAAGCTTTCTTT.

This clonotype was recorded a few times. J is TRBJ1-1 and V is TRBV14; D may be TRBD1 (5 bases). This CDR3 comprises 15 residues. CDR1 and CDR2 (germline): SGHDN, FVKESK. V dropped 0 bases and J dropped 4 bases, with 12 bases sitting between them. CDR3 sequence (DNA): TGTGCCAGCAGCCAAGATCGACAGCCGGTCACTGAAGCTTTCTTT. As protein: CASSQDRQPVTEAFF.

By share, this clonotype ranks as medium-sized. In DNA, the CDR3 is TGCAGTGCTAGAGGATCTTACAGGGTTGATGGCTACACCTTC. This gives the protein CSARGSYRVDGYTF. The chain carries TRBV20-1 and TRBJ1-2; weak D call: TRBD1 (6 bases). The V and J ends lost 1 base and 6 bases respectively, with 15 bases between them. The CDR3 runs to 14 residues. Germline CDR1 is DFQATT and CDR2 is SNEGSKA (reference sequence).

The chain couples TRBV19 to TRBJ2-3, with D perhaps matching TRBD1 (5 bases). Looked up from germline, CDR1 is LNHDA and CDR2 is SQIVND (reference sequence). Trimming cost V 3 bases and J 7 bases, with 20 bases left between them. This CDR3 region has 16 residues. The CDR3 DNA reads TGTGCCAGTAGTATCGAGTCCCCAGCAGGGTTGAATACGCAGTATTTT. Encoded protein: CASSIESPAGLNTQYF.

V usage is TRBV27 and J usage is TRBJ2-5; 7 bases align to TRBD2. V shed 3 bases and J 7 bases; nucleotides not matched to a gene: 5. The CDR3 spans 13 residues. Germline-derived CDR1 and CDR2 are MNHEY and SMNVEV (reference sequence). In DNA, the CDR3 is TGTGCCAGCAGTTTGGAAACGGGGGGGACCCAGTACTTC. Its protein is CASSLETGGTQYF.

The V gene is TRBV6-5, the J gene TRBJ2-1, with 9 nucleotides matching TRBD2. V lost 3 bases to trimming and J lost 9 bases; unmatched junction nucleotides: 15. The CDR3 has 17 residues. Germline CDR1 MNHEY, CDR2 SVGAGI. CDR3 in DNA: TGTGCCAGCAGTTATGGGCGGGAGGGCCTGCAAGAGTGTGAGCAGTTCTTC. Translation: CASSYGREGLQECEQFF.

This clonotype was detected once. The rearrangement links TRBV6-1 to TRBJ2-2, with 12 positions matching TRBD1. V dropped 3 bases and J dropped 3; count of bases not matched to a gene: 14. CDR1 MNHNS and CDR2 SASEGT come from the germline V gene. This CDR3 has 20 amino acids. In DNA form, the CDR3 reads TGTGCCAGCAGTGAGGTTTATAGGGGACAGGGGGCCCGTCACACCGGGGAGCTGTTTTTT. Its translation is CASSEVYRGQGARHTGELFF.

This clonotype is medium-sized (0.01 to 0.1%). The V call is TRBV20-1, the J call TRBJ1-5, with TRBD1 matching 9 bases. Germline CDR1 is DFQATT and CDR2 is SNEGSKA (reference sequence). The CDR3 has 13 residues. Losses at the gene ends were 3 bases for V and 6 bases for J; bases not matched to a gene: 3. CDR3 sequence (DNA): TGCAGTGCTAGGGGACAGGGCGGTCAGCCCCAGCATTTT. It codes for CSARGQGGQPQHF.

Relative to its sample, this clonotype is medium-sized (0.01 to 0.1%). The V and J genes are TRBV6-5 and TRBJ2-7; 7 nucleotides match TRBD2. Germline V gene data show CDR1 as MNHEY and CDR2 as SVGAGI. CDR3 length equals 15 residues. V was pared by 2 bases and J by 5 bases, with 9 bases of the junction left unmatched. The CDR3 loop reads CASSYTGEGRHEQYF. For the CDR3, the DNA is TGTGCCAGCAGTTACACGGGGGAGGGCCGTCACGAGCAGTACTTC.

This clonotype was recorded a few times. The chain is built from TRBV7-9 and TRBJ1-5, with D unresolved. CDR1 and CDR2 from the germline V gene are SEHNR and FQNEAQ (reference sequence). Between the trimmed V and J ends, which lost 1 base and 6 bases, there was a span of 13 bases. This CDR3 is 15 amino acids long. The CDR3 spells CASSLGDSLSQPQHF. As DNA, the CDR3 is TGTGCCAGCAGCTTAGGAGACTCCCTCTCTCAGCCCCAGCATTTT. Supplemented by reference TRBV7-9 and TRBJ1-5, the full variable domain reads DTGVSQNPRHKITKRGQNVTFRCDPISEHNRLYWYRQTLGQGPEFLTYFQNEAQLEKSRLLSDRFSAERPKGSFSTLEIQRTEQGDSAMYLCASSLGDSLSQPQHFGDGTRLSIL.

The rearrangement joins TRBV7-6 to TRBJ1-6; D possibly corresponds to TRBD1 (5 bases). V was cut by 1 base and J by 6 bases, with 19 bases left in between. The CDR3 has 18 amino acids. The germline V gene has CDR1 SGHVS and CDR2 FNYEAQ. CDR3 protein: CASSLEGTGTRINSPLHF. CDR3 bases: TGTGCCAGCAGCTTAGAGGGGACCGGGACCCGGATTAATTCACCCCTCCACTTT.

The rearrangement links TRBV20-1 to TRBJ1-2, with D possibly matching TRBD1 (6 bases). The germline V gene encodes CDR1 DFQATT and CDR2 SNEGSKA (reference sequence). The CDR3 covers 15 residues. Trimming left V 2 bases short and J 8 bases short, with 21 bases between. CDR3 sequence: CSARRPGGGVEGYTF. Written as DNA, the CDR3 is TGCAGTGCTAGAAGACCGGGGGGCGGGGTAGAAGGCTACACCTTC.

The V and J genes are TRBV30 and TRBJ1-1; D gene ambiguous. V lost 3 bases and J lost 3, with 8 bases in between. The CDR3 consists of 12 residues. Germline V lookup: CDR1 GTSNPN, CDR2 SVGIG (reference sequence). The CDR3 nucleotides are TGTGCCTGGAGCGAGGGCTACACTGAAGCTTTCTTT. Its protein product is CAWSEGYTEAFF.

The table lists this clonotype with a few counts. The chain carries TRBV10-3 and TRBJ2-7; 10 nucleotides agree with TRBD1. The ends lost 10 bases at V and 6 bases at J; junction bases unmatched: 12. CDR1 ENHRY and CDR2 SYGVKD come from the germline V gene. The CDR3 is made up of 14 amino acids. This CDR3 is CATNDGQGVREQYF. CDR3 bases: TGTGCCACAAACGACGGACAGGGGGTCCGCGAGCAGTACTTC.

The V call is TRBV12-3 or TRBV12-4, the J call TRBJ1-2; tentatively, D is TRBD1 (6 bases). The CDR3 has 14 residues. V was clipped by 6 bases and J by 0 bases, with 11 bases between them. Here the CDR3 reads CASSSGAPNYGYTF. For the CDR3, the DNA is TGTGCCAGCAGCTCAGGGGCGCCTAACTATGGCTACACCTTC.

The chain is built from TRBV7-2 and TRBJ1-5; TRBD1 matches at 7 bases. Germline assignment: CDR1 SGHTA and CDR2 FQGNSA. This CDR3 has 14 residues. With V trimmed by 4 bases and J by 5 bases, 5 bases remained unmatched. The CDR3 region has the DNA TGTGCCAGCAGCTACAAAACAGGGGATCAGCCCCAGCATTTT. Its protein is CASSYKTGDQPQHF.

The DNA for the CDR3 is TGTGCCAGCAGTCGCTTTAAAGGGCTTGGCAATCAGCCCCAGCATTTT. This gives the protein CASSRFKGLGNQPQHF. The gene calls are TRBV6-2 or TRBV6-3 and TRBJ1-5, with D unresolved. This CDR3 is built from 16 residues. Germline assignment: CDR1 MNHEY and CDR2 SVGEGT. Trimming shortened V by 5 bases and J by 2 bases, and 16 bases separated the two germline ends.

The sample holds one count of this clonotype. This chain uses TRBV6-1 with TRBJ2-7, with TRBD2 matching 11 bases. J was trimmed by 2 bases and V by 6 bases; bases with no gene match: 6. The germline V gene encodes CDR1 MNHNS and CDR2 SASEGT. The CDR3 has 15 residues. CDR3 sequence (DNA): TGTGCCAGCAGGACCGGGACTAGCGGCACCTACGAGCAGTACTTC. Translation: CASRTGTSGTYEQYF.

The chain links TRBV6-1 to TRBJ1-1; D ambiguous. The V end lost 5 bases, the J end lost 3 bases, and 13 bases lay between the germline ends. The CDR3 is 14 residues long. Germline-derived CDR1 and CDR2 are MNHNS and SASEGT. The CDR3 DNA is TGTGCCAGCAGTACGACACCTGGGTACACTGAAGCTTTCTTT. Its translation: CASSTTPGYTEAFF.

The genes are TRBV20-1 and TRBJ2-7, with 13 positions matching TRBD2. The CDR3 is 13 amino acids. V shed 4 bases, J shed 6 bases, and the junction held 3 bases outside the gene matches. In germline, CDR1 is DFQATT, CDR2 SNEGSKA (reference sequence). As DNA, the CDR3 is TGCAGTGCTACAAGGACTAGCGGGAGCGAGCAGTACTTC. Its translation is CSATRTSGSEQYF.

This clonotype showed up just a few times. This chain joins TRBV7-9 and TRBJ1-5, with 10 bases aligning to TRBD1. Germline V gives CDR1 SEHNR, CDR2 FQNEAQ (reference sequence). This CDR3 is 16 amino acids long. V shed 4 bases and J 5 bases; nucleotides not matched to a gene: 8. CDR3 protein: CASSSETGGWHQPQHF. The CDR3 DNA reads as TGTGCCAGCAGCTCGGAGACAGGGGGCTGGCATCAGCCCCAGCATTTT.

The genes are TRBV12-3 or TRBV12-4 and TRBJ2-5, with 8 bases fitting TRBD1. This CDR3 region has 17 residues. Germline trimming cut 6 bases from V and 4 bases from J; bases unmatched to any gene: 16. In DNA form, the CDR3 reads TGTGCCAGCAGCCCTGTCGTAATGGACAGGGAGAGAGAGACCCAGTACTTC. Protein product: CASSPVVMDRERETQYF.